Listed below are T cell receptor beta chains from one sample, sequenced in a study of OX40 agonist ivuxolimab in advanced cancers. The table came from immunoSEQ multiplex PCR; TCRdb's copy has only in-frame clones and leaves some out. The sample consists of about 80,000 clones, about 90% of them appearing once. The specimen comprised CD4+ or CD8+ T cells sorted from blood, sampled in a trial of the OX40 agonist ivuxolimab. All receptors come from an adult with an advanced solid tumor such as melanoma, head and neck, liver or kidney cancer. The CDR3 runs from the conserved cysteine through the conserved F or W. The order of the fields is V gene, clone size, D gene, CDR3 length, J gene, CDR3 DNA, CDR3 protein. A D gene is named only where the DNA matches it firmly. The size entry is marked missing in some rows and otherwise reads once, few, many or a size class.

V: TRBV25-1
size: NA
D: NA
length: 14
J: TRBJ1-1
DNA: TGTGCCAGCAGTGCAATATCGGGGTGGGCTGAAGCTTTCTTT
CDR3: CASSAISGWAEAFF

V: TRBV7-9
size: NA
D: NA
length: 15
J: TRBJ1-5
DNA: TGTGCCAGCAGCTCTCCGGGTCAGAAGGAACAGCCCCAGCATTTT
CDR3: CASSSPGQKEQPQHF

V: TRBV5-8
size: NA
D: NA
length: 14
J: TRBJ1-2
DNA: TGTGCCAGCAGCTTGGTCCGTCAGGATTATGGCTACACCTTC
CDR3: CASSLVRQDYGYTF

V: TRBV11-2
size: NA
D: TRBD2
length: 16
J: TRBJ2-7
DNA: TGTGCCAGCAGCTTGATGCTAGCGGGGGACTCCTACGAGCAGTACTTC
CDR3: CASSLMLAGDSYEQYF

V: TRBV27
size: NA
D: NA
length: 13
J: TRBJ1-1
DNA: TGTGCCAGCAGAAATTCGCTGAACACTGAAGCTTTCTTT
CDR3: CASRNSLNTEAFF

V: TRBV7-3
size: NA
D: NA
length: 13
J: TRBJ2-5
DNA: TGTGCCAGCAGCCCCACGGGGGTAGAGACCCAGTACTTC
CDR3: CASSPTGVETQYF

V: TRBV15
size: once
D: NA
length: 15
J: TRBJ1-5
DNA: TGTGCCACCAGCAGAGATCAAGGGATGGCTCAGCCCCAGCATTTT
CDR3: CATSRDQGMAQPQHF

V: TRBV6-5
size: NA
D: TRBD1
length: 12
J: TRBJ1-2
DNA: TGTGCCAGCAGATTACAGGGGTATGGCTACACCTTC
CDR3: CASRLQGYGYTF

V: TRBV7-9
size: NA
D: NA
length: 14
J: TRBJ2-2
DNA: TGTGCCAGCAGCTTAGTCCTCGGTTCCGGGGAGCTGTTTTTT
CDR3: CASSLVLGSGELFF

V: TRBV7-6
size: NA
D: NA
length: 14
J: TRBJ1-4
DNA: TGTGCCAGCAGCTCAAGGGCTTTTAAAGAAAAACTGTTTTTT
CDR3: CASSSRAFKEKLFF

V: TRBV4-2
size: NA
D: TRBD1
length: 14
J: TRBJ1-1
DNA: TGTGCCAGCAGCCCGGGACAGTTGAACACTGAAGCTTTCTTT
CDR3: CASSPGQLNTEAFF

V: TRBV4-1
size: NA
D: NA
length: 13
J: TRBJ2-1
DNA: TGCGCCAGCAGCCAAGACGGATACAATGAGCAGTTCTTC
CDR3: CASSQDGYNEQFF

V: TRBV5-6
size: NA
D: NA
length: 14
J: TRBJ1-2
DNA: TGTGCCAGCAGCTTGATGGGTAGTGGGTTCGGCTACACCTTC
CDR3: CASSLMGSGFGYTF

V: TRBV6-5
size: NA
D: NA
length: 11
J: TRBJ2-3
DNA: TGTGCCAGCAGTTACGGTGATACGCAGTATTTT
CDR3: CASSYGDTQYF

V: TRBV27
size: few
D: NA
length: 15
J: TRBJ1-6
DNA: TGTGCCAGCAGTTCCCCACCGTGGGGCGGGTCACCCCTCCACTTT
CDR3: CASSSPPWGGSPLHF

V: TRBV19
size: NA
D: TRBD1
length: 15
J: TRBJ1-2
DNA: TGTGCCAGTAGTCCCCCGACAGGGGTACTCTATGGCTACACCTTC
CDR3: CASSPPTGVLYGYTF

V: TRBV9
size: NA
D: NA
length: 16
J: TRBJ2-3
DNA: TGTGCCAGCAGCTCCTACGGGACACTTAGCACAGATACGCAGTATTTT
CDR3: CASSSYGTLSTDTQYF

V: TRBV27
size: NA
D: TRBD1
length: 13
J: TRBJ1-1
DNA: TGTGCCAGCAGTTTTGGGACAGGCATAGAAGCTTTCTTT
CDR3: CASSFGTGIEAFF

V: TRBV27
size: NA
D: NA
length: 13
J: TRBJ2-1
DNA: TGTGCCAGCAGTTTAACACTCTACAATGAGCAGTTCTTC
CDR3: CASSLTLYNEQFF

V: TRBV6-5
size: NA
D: TRBD2
length: 14
J: TRBJ2-1
DNA: TGTGCCAGCAGTTTGGCGGGGGGGCATAGTGAGCAGTTCTTC
CDR3: CASSLAGGHSEQFF

V: TRBV7-3
size: NA
D: NA
length: 16
J: TRBJ2-3
DNA: TGTGCCAGCAGCTTCATCCGACATGGACGCACAGATACGCAGTATTTT
CDR3: CASSFIRHGRTDTQYF

V: TRBV7-9
size: many
D: TRBD1
length: 17
J: TRBJ1-1
DNA: TGTGCCAGCAGCTTAGGTTTGGGACAGGGTGTTGGAACTGAAGCTTTCTTT
CDR3: CASSLGLGQGVGTEAFF

V: TRBV7-9
size: NA
D: TRBD1
length: 18
J: TRBJ2-1
DNA: TGTGCCAGCAGCTTACCCCGGACAGGGACGAGCTCCTACAATGAGCAGTTCTTC
CDR3: CASSLPRTGTSSYNEQFF

V: TRBV7-2
size: NA
D: TRBD2
length: 17
J: TRBJ2-2
DNA: TGTGCCAGCAGCTCCCTAGCGGGGGGGCTGGGCACCGGGGAGCTGTTTTTT
CDR3: CASSSLAGGLGTGELFF

V: TRBV7-9
size: NA
D: NA
length: 16
J: TRBJ2-5
DNA: TGTGCCAGCATCCTACCCCAGGGAACAGGACAAGAGACCCAGTACTTC
CDR3: CASILPQGTGQETQYF

V: TRBV30
size: NA
D: TRBD1
length: 14
J: TRBJ1-1
DNA: TGTGCCTGGATGAACGAGGGGGCAGGCACTGAAGCTTTCTTT
CDR3: CAWMNEGAGTEAFF

V: TRBV7-3
size: NA
D: TRBD1
length: 16
J: TRBJ2-3
DNA: TGTGCCAGCAGCCCAGGGGGCAACCGGAACACAGATACGCAGTATTTT
CDR3: CASSPGGNRNTDTQYF

V: TRBV19
size: NA
D: TRBD1
length: 17
J: TRBJ1-2
DNA: TGTGCCAGTACCACCCGAGGGACAGGGGAGGGCCTTTATGGCTACACCTTC
CDR3: CASTTRGTGEGLYGYTF